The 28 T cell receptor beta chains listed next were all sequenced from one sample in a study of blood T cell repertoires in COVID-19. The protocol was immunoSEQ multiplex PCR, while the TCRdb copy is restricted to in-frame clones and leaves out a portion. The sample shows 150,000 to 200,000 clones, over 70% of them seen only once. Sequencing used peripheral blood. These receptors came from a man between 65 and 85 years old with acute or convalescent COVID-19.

As DNA, the CDR3 is TGTGCCAGCAGCCAAGATCAGGGCGCTGAAGCTTTCTTT. It codes for CASSQDQGAEAFF. The V gene is TRBV14, the J gene TRBJ1-1; D may be TRBD1 (5 bases). Germline CDR1 reads SGHDN; CDR2 reads FVKESK. This CDR3 is built from 13 residues. Trimming took 0 bases from V and 6 from J, leaving 8 bases between them.

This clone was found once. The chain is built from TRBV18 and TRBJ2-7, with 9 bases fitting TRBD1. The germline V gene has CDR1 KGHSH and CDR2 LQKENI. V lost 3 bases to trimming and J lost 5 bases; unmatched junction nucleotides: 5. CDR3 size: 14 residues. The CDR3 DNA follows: TGTGCCAGCTCACCCCCGGGACAGGGACACGAGCAGTACTTC. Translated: CASSPPGQGHEQYF.

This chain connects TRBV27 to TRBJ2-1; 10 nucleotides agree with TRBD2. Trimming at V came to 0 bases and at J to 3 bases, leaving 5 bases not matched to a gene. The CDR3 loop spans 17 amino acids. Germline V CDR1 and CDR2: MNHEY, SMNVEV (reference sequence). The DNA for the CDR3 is TGTGCCAGCAGTTTATCTAGCGGGGGGATAAACTACAATGAGCAGTTCTTC. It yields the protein CASSLSSGGINYNEQFF.

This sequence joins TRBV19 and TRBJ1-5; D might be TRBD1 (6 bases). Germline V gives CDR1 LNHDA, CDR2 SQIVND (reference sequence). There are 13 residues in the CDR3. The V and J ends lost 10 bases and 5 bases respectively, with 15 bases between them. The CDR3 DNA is TGTGCCACCGGAGGACAGCCTTATCAGCCCCAGCATTTT. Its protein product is CATGGQPYQPQHF.

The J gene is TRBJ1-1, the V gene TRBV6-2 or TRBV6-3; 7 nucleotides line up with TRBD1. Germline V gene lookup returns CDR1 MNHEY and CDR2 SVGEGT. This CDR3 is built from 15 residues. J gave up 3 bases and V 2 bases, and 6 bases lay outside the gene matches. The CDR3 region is CASSYPGTVHTEAFF. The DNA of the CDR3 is TGTGCCAGCAGTTACCCGGGGACAGTCCACACTGAAGCTTTCTTT.

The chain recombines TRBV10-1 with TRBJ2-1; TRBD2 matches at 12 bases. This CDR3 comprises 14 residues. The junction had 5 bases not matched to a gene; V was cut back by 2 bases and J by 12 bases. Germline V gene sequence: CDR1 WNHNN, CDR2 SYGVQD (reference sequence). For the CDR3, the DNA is TGCGCCAGCAGTGAGGGTCTAGCGGGGGGGCGGCAGTTCTTC. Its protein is CASSEGLAGGRQFF.

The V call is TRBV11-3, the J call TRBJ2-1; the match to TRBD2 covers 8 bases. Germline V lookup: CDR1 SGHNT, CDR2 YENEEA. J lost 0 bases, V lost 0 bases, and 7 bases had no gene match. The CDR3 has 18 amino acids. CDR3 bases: TGTGCCAGCAGCTTAGATCAGAGCGGGAGTAACTCCTACAATGAGCAGTTCTTC. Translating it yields CASSLDQSGSNSYNEQFF.

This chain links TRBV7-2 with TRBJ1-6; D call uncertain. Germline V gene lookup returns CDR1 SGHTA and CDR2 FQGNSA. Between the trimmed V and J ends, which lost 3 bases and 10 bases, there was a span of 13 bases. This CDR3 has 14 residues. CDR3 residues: CASSLSGDRSPLHF. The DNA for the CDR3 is TGTGCCAGCAGCTTGAGCGGGGATCGCTCACCCCTCCACTTT. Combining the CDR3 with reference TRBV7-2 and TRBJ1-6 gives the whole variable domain GAGVSQSPSNKVTEKGKDVELRCDPISGHTALYWYRQSLGQGLEFLIYFQGNSAPDKSGLPSDRFSAERTGGSVSTLTIQRTQQEDSAVYLCASSLSGDRSPLHFGNGTRLTVT.

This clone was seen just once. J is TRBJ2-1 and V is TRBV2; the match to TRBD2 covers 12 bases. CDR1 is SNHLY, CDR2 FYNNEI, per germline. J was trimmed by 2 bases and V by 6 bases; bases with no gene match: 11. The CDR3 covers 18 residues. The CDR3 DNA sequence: TGTGCCAGCAGGGGGGGACTAGCGGGCGGCACCCCCTACAATGAGCAGTTCTTC. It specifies CASRGGLAGGTPYNEQFF.

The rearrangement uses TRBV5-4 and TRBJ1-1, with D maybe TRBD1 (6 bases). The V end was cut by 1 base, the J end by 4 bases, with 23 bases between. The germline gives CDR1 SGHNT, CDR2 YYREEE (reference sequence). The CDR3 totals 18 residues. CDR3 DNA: TGTGCCAGCAGCTTGCTCCCAAAGTCAGGGGAATTCGTCACTGAAGCTTTCTTT. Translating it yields CASSLLPKSGEFVTEAFF.

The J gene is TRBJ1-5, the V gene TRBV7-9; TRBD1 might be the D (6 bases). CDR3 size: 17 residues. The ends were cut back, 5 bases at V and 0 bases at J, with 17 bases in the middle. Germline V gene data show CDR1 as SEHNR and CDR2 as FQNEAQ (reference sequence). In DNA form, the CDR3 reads TGTGCCAGCAGCCCCCTTCTAGGACAGTCTAGCAATCAGCCCCAGCATTTT. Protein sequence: CASSPLLGQSSNQPQHF.

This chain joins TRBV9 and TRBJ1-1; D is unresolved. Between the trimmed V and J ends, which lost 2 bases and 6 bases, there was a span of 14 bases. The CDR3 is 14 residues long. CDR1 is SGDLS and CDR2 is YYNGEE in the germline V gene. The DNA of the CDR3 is TGTGCCAGCAGCGTGGGCCACGGACTCCCTGAAGCTTTCTTT. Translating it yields CASSVGHGLPEAFF.

CDR3 in amino acids: CASSRDRDSPPYEQYF. The CDR3 DNA follows: TGCGCCAGCAGCCGGGATCGGGACAGCCCTCCCTACGAGCAGTACTTC. J is TRBJ2-7 and V is TRBV4-1, with 7 bases identical to TRBD1. V lost 4 bases and J lost 2; bases outside the gene matches: 11. Germline assignment: CDR1 MGHRA and CDR2 YSYEKL. There are 16 residues in the CDR3.

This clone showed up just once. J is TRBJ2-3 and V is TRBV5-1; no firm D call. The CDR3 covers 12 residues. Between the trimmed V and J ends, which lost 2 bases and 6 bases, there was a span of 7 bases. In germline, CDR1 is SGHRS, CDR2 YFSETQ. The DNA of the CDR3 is TGCGCCAGCAGCTTTAACGGGGATACGCAGTATTTT. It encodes CASSFNGDTQYF.

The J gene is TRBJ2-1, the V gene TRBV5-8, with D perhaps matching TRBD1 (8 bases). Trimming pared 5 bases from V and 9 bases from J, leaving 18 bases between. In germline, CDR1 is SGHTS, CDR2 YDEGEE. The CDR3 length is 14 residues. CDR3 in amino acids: CASSSGQGGSEQFF. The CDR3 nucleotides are TGTGCCAGCAGTTCTGGACAGGGAGGGAGTGAGCAGTTCTTC. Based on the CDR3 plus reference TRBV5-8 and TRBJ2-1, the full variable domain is EAGVTQSPTHLIKTRGQQATLRCSPISGHTSVYWYQQALGLGLQFLLWYDEGEERNRGNFPPRFSGRQFPNYSSELNVNALELEDSALYLCASSSGQGGSEQFFGPGTRLTVL.

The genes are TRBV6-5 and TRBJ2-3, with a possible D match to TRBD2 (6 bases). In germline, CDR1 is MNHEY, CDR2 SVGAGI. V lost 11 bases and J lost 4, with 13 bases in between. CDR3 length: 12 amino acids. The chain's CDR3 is CALPTGADTQYF. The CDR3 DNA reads TGTGCCCTACCCACGGGGGCAGATACGCAGTATTTT.

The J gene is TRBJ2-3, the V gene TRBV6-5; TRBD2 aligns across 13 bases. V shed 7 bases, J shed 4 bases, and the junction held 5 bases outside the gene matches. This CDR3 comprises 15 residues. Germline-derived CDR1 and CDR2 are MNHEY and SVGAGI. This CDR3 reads CASTWTSGRPDTQYF. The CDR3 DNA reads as TGTGCCAGCACATGGACTAGCGGGAGACCAGATACGCAGTATTTT.

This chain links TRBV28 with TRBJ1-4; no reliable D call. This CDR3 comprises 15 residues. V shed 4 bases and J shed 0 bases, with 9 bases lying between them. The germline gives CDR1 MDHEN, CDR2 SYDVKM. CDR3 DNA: TGTGCCAGCAGTTCCGAGGGTGCAACTAATGAAAAACTGTTTTTT. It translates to CASSSEGATNEKLFF.

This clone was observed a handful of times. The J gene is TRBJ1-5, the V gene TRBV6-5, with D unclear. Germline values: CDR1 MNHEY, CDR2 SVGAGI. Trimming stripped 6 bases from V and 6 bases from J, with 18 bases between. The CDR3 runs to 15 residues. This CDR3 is CASSTGVGESQPQHF. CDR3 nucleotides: TGTGCCAGCAGCACGGGAGTAGGCGAGAGTCAGCCCCAGCATTTT.

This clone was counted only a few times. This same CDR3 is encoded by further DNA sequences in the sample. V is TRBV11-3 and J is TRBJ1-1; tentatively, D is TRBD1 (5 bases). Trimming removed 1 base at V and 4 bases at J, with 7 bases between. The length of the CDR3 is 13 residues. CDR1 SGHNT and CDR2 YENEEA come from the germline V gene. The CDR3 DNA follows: TGTGCCAGCAGCTTAGCGGGGGGCACTGAAGCTTTCTTT. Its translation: CASSLAGGTEAFF.

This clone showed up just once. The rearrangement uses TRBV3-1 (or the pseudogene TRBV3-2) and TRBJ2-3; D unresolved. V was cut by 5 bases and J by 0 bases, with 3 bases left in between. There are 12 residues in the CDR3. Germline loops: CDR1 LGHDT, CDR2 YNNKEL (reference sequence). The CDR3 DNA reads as TGTGCCAGCAGCTCAAGCACAGATACGCAGTATTTT. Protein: CASSSSTDTQYF.

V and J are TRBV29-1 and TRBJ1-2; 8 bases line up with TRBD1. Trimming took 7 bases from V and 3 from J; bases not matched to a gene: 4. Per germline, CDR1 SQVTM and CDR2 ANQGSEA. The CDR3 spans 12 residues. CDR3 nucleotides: TGCAGCGCCAGACAGGGGTACTATGGCTACACCTTC. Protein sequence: CSARQGYYGYTF. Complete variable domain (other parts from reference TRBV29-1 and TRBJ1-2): SAVISQKPSRDICQRGTSLTIQCQVDSQVTMMFWYRQQPGQSLTLIATANQGSEATYESGFVIDKFPISRPNLTFSTLTVSNMSPEDSSIYLCSARQGYYGYTFGSGTRLTVV.

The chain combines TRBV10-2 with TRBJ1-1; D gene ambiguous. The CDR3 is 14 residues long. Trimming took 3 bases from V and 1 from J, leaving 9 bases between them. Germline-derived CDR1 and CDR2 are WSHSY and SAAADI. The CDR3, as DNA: TGCGCCAGCAGTGATGGAGTTAAGAACACTGAAGCTTTCTTT. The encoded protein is CASSDGVKNTEAFF.

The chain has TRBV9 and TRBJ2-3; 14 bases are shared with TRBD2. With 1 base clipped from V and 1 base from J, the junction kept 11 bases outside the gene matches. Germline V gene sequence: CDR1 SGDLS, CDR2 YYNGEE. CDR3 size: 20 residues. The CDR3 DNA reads TGTGCCAGCAGCGTAAAAGGGACTAGCGGGAGTGCCGAACGCACAGATACGCAGTATTTT. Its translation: CASSVKGTSGSAERTDTQYF. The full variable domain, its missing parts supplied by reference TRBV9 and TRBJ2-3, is DSGVTQTPKHLITATGQRVTLRCSPRSGDLSVYWYQQSLDQGLQFLIQYYNGEERAKGNILERFSAQQFPDLHSELNLSSLELGDSALYFCASSVKGTSGSAERTDTQYFGPGTRLTVL.

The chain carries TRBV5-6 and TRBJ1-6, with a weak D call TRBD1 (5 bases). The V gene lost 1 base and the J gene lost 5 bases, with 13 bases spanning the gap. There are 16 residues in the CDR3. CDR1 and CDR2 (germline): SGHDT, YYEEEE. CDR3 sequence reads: CASSLWAGKNNSPLHF. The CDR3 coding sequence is TGTGCCAGCAGCTTGTGGGCAGGGAAAAATAATTCACCCCTCCACTTT.

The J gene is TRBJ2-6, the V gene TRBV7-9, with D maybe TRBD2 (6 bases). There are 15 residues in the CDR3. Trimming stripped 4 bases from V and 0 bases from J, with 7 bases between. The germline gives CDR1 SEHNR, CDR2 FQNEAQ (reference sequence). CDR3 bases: TGTGCCAGCAGCTCCGGGGGCTCTGGGGCCAACGTCCTGACTTTC. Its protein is CASSSGGSGANVLTF.

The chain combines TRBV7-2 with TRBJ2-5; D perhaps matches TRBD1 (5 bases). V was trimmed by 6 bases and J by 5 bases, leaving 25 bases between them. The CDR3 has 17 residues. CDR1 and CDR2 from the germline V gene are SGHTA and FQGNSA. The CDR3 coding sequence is TGTGCCAGCAGTATCGGGCTGACTCCCAGGGCCTCCGAGACCCAGTACTTC. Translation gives CASSIGLTPRASETQYF. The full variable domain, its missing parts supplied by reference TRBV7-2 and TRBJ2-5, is GAGVSQSPSNKVTEKGKDVELRCDPISGHTALYWYRQSLGQGLEFLIYFQGNSAPDKSGLPSDRFSAERTGGSVSTLTIQRTQQEDSAVYLCASSIGLTPRASETQYFGPGTRLLVL.

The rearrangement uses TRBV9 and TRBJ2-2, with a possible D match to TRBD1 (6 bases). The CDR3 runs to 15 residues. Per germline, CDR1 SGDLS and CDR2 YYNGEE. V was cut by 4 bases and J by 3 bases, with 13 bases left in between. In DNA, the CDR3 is TGTGCCAGCAGCTCTACAGGGACACACACCGGGGAGCTGTTTTTT. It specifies CASSSTGTHTGELFF.